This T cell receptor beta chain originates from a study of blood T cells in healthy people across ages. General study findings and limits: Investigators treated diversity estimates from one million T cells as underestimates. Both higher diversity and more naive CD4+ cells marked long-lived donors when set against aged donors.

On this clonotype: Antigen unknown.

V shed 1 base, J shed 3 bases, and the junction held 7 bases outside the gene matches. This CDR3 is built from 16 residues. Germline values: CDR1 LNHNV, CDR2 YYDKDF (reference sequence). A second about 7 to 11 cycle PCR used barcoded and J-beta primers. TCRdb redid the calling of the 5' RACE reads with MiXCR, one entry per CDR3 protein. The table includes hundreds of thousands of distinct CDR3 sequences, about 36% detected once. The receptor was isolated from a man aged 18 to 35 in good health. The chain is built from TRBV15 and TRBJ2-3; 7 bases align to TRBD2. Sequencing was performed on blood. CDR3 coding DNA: TGTGCCACCAGCAGAGTAAGGGGAGGGGTGACAGATACGCAGTATTTT. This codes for CATSRVRGGVTDTQYF.